This TCR beta chain derives from a study of CD8+ T cells in alopecia areata. RNA, once extracted, was reverse transcribed into cDNA for use as the sequencing template. Here immunoSEQ multiplex PCR was the method, and the copy in TCRdb shows in-frame clones only, minus some. The data contain roughly 130,000 clones, approximately 53% of them seen just once; the ten biggest clones take up 4.5%. Germline V gene lookup returns CDR1 MDHEN and CDR2 SYDVKM. The CDR3 consists of 13 residues. Trimming removed 3 bases at V and 6 bases at J, with 9 bases between. The V gene is TRBV28, the J gene TRBJ2-1; D assignment may be TRBD1 or TRBD2 (5 bases each). Here the sequenced sample was CD4+ T cells sorted from blood, taken at week 0. The source is a human donor with alopecia areata. CDR3 DNA: TGTGCCAGCAGTTTCAGGGACCCCAATGAGCAGTTCTTC. Amino acid sequence: CASSFRDPNEQFF.